The subject of this entry is one T cell receptor (beta chain). This receptor's antigen is unknown. The record has no base qualities; no much larger clone is one base away. The data originate from a study of blood T cell repertoires in COVID-19 (dated by TCRdb to the early 2020s). General notes on the study: Collaborator samples came from the United States, Italy and Spain and covered acute and convalescent phases of COVID-19. The repertoires were released in a freely available public database intended as a resource for research on the immune response to SARS-CoV-2. Sample metadata almost always included a de-identified subject ID, COVID-19 status, age in years and sex. The prospective study material was composed of cDNA or gDNA derived from T cells, B-cell-depleted T cells, or PBMCs. Where available, HLA class I and class II types were obtained from metadata supplied by the sample provider rather than from assay-based typing. The dataset comprised deeply sampled blood TCRbeta repertoires from subjects exposed to, actively infected with, or recovered from COVID-19. The samples were drawn from the first 160 participants of the ongoing ImmuneRACE study and from 950 to 1,500 subjects provided by 6 global collaborators. General study outcomes and caveats: The amount of clinical and demographic metadata varied by source and participant and was provided uncurated.

Whole blood was collected in K2EDTA tubes by collaborating institutions according to the institutions' own protocols. For TCRbeta analysis, collaborators shipped samples as frozen whole blood, isolated PBMCs, or DNA extracted from either of those sample types. Trimming removed 6 bases from V and 4 bases from J, leaving 16 bases between the germline ends. CDR1 and CDR2 are read off the germline V gene as MNHEY and SVGEGT. There are 15 amino acids in the CDR3, from cysteine to phenylalanine inclusive. Solely the CDR3 DNA is kept, with 45 bases framed from the first base. TCRbeta CDR3 regions were amplified from genomic DNA by means of the immunoSEQ Assay, a bias-controlled multiplex PCR. Under the source paper's analysis protocol: Within the assay, amplification of reference gene primers was used to estimate how many nucleated cells each sample contained. Sequence reads were collapsed and filtered to measure the absolute abundance of every unique TCRbeta CDR3 rearrangement. Productive Simpson clonality was computed per sample as the square root of Simpson's diversity index over productive rearrangements. TCRdb limited this immuneACCESS table to in-frame rearrangements with V and J called. A share of clones is missing; checked studies link under half to unresolved V genes, and the rest is unexplained. The DNA was the basis for D and trimming; V, J and clone size are from that table. This sample lists over 40,000 clones; more than 70% were detected once. The top ten clonotypes cover roughly 15% of the sample.

This receptor chain uses TRBV6-2 or TRBV6-3 and TRBJ1-5, with a tentative D gene TRBD1 over 5 matching bases. Sequencing was performed on peripheral blood. The sequence was collected from a human donor in a cohort sampled during active COVID-19. The CDR3 protein sequence reads: CASRYAGGDNQPQHF. Read as DNA, the sequence is TGTGCCAGCAGATACGCGGGGGGGGATAATCAGCCCCAGCATTTT.